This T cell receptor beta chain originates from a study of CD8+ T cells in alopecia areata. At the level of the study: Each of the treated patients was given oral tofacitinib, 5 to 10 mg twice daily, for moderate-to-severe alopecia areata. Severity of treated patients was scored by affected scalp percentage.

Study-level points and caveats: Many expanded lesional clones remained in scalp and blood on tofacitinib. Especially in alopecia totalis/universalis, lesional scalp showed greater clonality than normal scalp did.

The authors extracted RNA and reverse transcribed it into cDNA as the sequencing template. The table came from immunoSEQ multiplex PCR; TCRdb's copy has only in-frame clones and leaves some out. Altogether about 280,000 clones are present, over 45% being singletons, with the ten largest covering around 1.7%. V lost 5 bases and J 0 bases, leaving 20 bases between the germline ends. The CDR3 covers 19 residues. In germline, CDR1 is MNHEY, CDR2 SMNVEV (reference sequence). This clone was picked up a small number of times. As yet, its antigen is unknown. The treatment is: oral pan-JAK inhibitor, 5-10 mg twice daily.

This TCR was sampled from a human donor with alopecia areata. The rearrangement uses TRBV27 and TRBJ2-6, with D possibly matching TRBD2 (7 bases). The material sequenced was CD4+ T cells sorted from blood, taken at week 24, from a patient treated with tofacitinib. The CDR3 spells CASSLLGGAGSSGANVLTF. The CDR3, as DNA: TGTGCCAGCAGTCTCTTGGGGGGGGCCGGCAGCTCTGGGGCCAACGTCCTGACTTTC.